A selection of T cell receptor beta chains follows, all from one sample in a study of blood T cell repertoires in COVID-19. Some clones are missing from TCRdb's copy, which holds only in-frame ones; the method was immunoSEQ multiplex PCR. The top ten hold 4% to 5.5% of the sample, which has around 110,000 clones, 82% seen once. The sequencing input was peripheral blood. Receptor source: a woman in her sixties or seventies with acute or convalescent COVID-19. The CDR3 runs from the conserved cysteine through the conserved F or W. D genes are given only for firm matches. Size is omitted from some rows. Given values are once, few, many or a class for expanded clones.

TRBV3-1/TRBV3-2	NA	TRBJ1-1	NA	CASSRLGGVGSTEAFF
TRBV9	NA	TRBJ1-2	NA	CASSGTPDGYTF
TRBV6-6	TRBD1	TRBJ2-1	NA	CASSYPGDSSYNEQFF
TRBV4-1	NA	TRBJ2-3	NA	CASSQEVDSFLTDTQYF
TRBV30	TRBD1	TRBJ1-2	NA	CAWDRDRGGGYTF
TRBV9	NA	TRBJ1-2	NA	CASSVDDSIYGYTF
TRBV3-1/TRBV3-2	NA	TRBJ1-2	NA	CASSHLVFSRNYGYTF
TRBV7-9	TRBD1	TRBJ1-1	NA	CASSRQGGNTEAFF
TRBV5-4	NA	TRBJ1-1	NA	CASSLDGGFPEAFF
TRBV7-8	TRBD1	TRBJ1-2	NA	CASSLTRQGSDYGYTF
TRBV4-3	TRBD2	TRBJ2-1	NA	CASSQEFPSGSYNEQFF
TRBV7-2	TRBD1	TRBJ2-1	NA	CASSHTPTGGTGTNEQFF
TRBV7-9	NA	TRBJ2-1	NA	CASSLPVRNEQFF
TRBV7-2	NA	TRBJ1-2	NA	CASSPRTVGVNYGYTF
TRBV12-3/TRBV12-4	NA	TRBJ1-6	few	CASSLASDSPLHF
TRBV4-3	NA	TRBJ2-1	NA	CASSQDPGRNEQFF
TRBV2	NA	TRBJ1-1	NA	CASSADRITEAFF
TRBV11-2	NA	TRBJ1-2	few	CASSLAGSYGYTF
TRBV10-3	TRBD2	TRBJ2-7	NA	CAISLEGSSGGGEQYF
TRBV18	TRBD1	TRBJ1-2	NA	CASSPGQDYYGYTF
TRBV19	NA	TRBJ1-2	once	CASSIGWHYGYTF
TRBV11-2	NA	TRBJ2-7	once	CASSPAGLAYEQYF
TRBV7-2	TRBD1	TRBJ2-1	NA	CASSLGRGTGGTMEQFF
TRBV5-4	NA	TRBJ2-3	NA	CASSLAAATDTQYF
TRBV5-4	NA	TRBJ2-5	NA	CASRRSRDYQETQYF
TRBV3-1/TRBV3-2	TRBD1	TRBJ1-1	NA	CASSQGQGAYGAFF
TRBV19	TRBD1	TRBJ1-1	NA	CASSTRLTGGNTEAFF
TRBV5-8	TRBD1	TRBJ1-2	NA	CASSLLRQGDGYTF
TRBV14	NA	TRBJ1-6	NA	CASSQVSYSHYNSPLHF
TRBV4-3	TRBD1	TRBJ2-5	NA	CASSQWTGGQETQYF
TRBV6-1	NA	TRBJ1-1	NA	CASSDAFTGTEAFF
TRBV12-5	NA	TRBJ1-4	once	CASGLRQSTNEKLFF
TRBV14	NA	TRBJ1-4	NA	CASSQDTPVPGDWEKLFF
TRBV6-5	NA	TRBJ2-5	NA	CASTDSSQETQYF
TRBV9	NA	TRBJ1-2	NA	CASSVELQDNYGYTF
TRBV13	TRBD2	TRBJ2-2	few	CASSLRSGGTGELFF
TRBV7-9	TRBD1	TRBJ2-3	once	CASSLAGTGRGTDTQYF
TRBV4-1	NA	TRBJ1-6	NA	CASSPRGTNSPLHF
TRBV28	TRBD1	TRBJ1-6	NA	CASSSYRDRSNSPLHF
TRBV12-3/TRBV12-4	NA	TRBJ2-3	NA	CASSLSRVDTQYF
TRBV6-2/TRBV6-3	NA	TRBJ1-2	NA	CASSYSTGRGYGYTF
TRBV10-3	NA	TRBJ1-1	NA	CATTQGLGTEAFF
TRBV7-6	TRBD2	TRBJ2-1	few	CASSLESGGGSDYNEQFF
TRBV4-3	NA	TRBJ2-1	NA	CASSQSQGSYNEQFF
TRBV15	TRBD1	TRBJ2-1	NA	CATSRVPSDRAYNEQFF
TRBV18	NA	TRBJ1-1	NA	CASSPQGGDTEAFF
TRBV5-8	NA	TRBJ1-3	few	CASSLEYGGNTIYF
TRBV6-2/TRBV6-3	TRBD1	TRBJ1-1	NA	CASSYSGTGYMNTEAFF
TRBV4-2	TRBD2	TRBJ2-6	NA	CASRLAGGSSSSGANVLTF
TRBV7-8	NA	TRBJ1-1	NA	CASSRGGAEAFF
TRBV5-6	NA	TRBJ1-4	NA	CASSVPDGLNEKLFF
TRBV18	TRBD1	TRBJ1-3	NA	CASSKQGARNTIYF
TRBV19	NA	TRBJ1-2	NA	CASSIRPLANYGYTF
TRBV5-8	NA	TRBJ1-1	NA	CASSLLGDTEAFF
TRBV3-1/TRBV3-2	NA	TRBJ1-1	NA	CASSQDPDTVRAFF
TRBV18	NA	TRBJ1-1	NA	CASSPGLSDTEAFF
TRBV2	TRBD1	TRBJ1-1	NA	CAIWTGTNTEAFF
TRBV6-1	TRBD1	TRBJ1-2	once	CASSDPRQGNYGYTF
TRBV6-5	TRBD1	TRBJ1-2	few	CASSTTTGGDYGYTF
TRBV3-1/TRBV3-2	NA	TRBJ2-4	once	CASSQRGGGNIQYF